This T cell receptor (beta chain) was recorded in a study of blood T cell repertoires in COVID-19. Assay: immunoSEQ multiplex PCR; the TCRdb copy retains only in-frame clones and omits some. The sample lists a few hundred thousand clones, around 88% occurring once. Individuals in the exposed group had encountered a COVID-19 case within 2 weeks preceding study entry. Sequencing was performed on PBMCs or T cells enriched from blood (not recorded which). The sequence was collected from a woman aged 25-40 years who had been exposed to COVID-19.

The DNA for the CDR3 is TGTGCCTATGACCTAGGACAGACTAACTATGGCTACACCTTC. Translation: CAYDLGQTNYGYTF. The V gene is TRBV30, the J gene TRBJ1-2; maybe TRBD1 (6 bases). The CDR3 spans 14 residues. V lost 7 bases and J 0 bases, leaving 15 bases between the germline ends. Germline-derived CDR1 and CDR2 are GTSNPN and SVGIG (reference sequence).